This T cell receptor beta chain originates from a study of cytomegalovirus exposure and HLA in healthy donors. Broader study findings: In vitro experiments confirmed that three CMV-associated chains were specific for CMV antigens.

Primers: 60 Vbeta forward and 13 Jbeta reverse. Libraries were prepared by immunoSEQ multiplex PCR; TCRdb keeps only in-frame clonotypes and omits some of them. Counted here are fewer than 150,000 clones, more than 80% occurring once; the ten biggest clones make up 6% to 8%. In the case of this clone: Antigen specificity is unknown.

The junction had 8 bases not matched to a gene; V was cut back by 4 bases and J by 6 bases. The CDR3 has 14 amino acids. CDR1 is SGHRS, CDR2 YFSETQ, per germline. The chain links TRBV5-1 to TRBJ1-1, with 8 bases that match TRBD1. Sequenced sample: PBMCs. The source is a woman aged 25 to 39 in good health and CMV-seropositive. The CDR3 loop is CASSPGQGRAEAFF. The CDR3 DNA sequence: TGCGCCAGCAGCCCAGGACAGGGCCGCGCTGAAGCTTTCTTT.